These 12 T cell receptor beta chains were all obtained from the same sample, sequenced in a study of shared clonotypes between healthy human individuals. The table came from immunoSEQ multiplex PCR; TCRdb's copy has only in-frame clones and leaves some out. This sample has about 490,000 clones, with 79% found just once. The sequencing sample was made of PBMCs. Receptor source: a woman between 40 and 55 years old in good health. Some clones in this sample may be carry-over from other donors' samples.

The CDR3 loop reads CATSRVATGGPETQYF. The CDR3 nucleotides read TGTGCCACCAGCAGAGTGGCGACAGGGGGCCCCGAGACCCAGTACTTC. The chain recombines TRBV15 with TRBJ2-5, with 10 bases lining up with TRBD1. V lost 1 base and J lost 5; bases outside the gene matches: 7. The CDR3 runs to 16 residues. CDR1 is LNHNV and CDR2 is YYDKDF in the germline V gene (reference sequence).

V usage is TRBV5-4 and J usage is TRBJ2-3, with 12 positions matching TRBD2. The CDR3 covers 15 residues. The V segment lost 4 bases and the J segment 7 bases; nucleotides outside the gene matches: 7. Germline CDR1 SGHNT, CDR2 YYREEE (reference sequence). The CDR3 reads CASSLAGGNQYTQYF. For the CDR3, the DNA is TGTGCCAGCAGCCTAGCGGGAGGGAACCAATATACGCAGTATTTT.

CDR3 sequence: CASSLGGSGRATEQFF. CDR3 DNA: TGTGCCAGCAGCTTAGGTGGTAGCGGGAGGGCCACTGAGCAGTTCTTC. The chain recombines TRBV7-2 with TRBJ2-1; 11 bases are shared with TRBD2. The trim removed 1 base at V and 9 bases at J, leaving 8 bases unmatched. Germline CDR1 SGHTA, CDR2 FQGNSA. This CDR3 has 16 residues.

This clone showed up just once. V and J are TRBV28 and TRBJ2-1, with 13 bases matching TRBD2. The V gene's germline CDR1 is MDHEN and CDR2 SYDVKM. V shed 7 bases, J shed 4 bases, and the junction held 4 bases outside the gene matches. The CDR3 sequence is 15 residues long. This CDR3 reads CASKPTSGRYNEQFF. Here the CDR3 DNA reads TGTGCCAGCAAACCGACTAGCGGGAGGTACAATGAGCAGTTCTTC.

The genes are TRBV18 and TRBJ2-3, with D hard to call. Germline CDR1 KGHSH, CDR2 LQKENI. V was shortened by 2 bases and J by 3 bases, with 9 bases between the two germline ends. The CDR3 extends over 14 amino acids. The CDR3 loop is CASSPVGATDTQYF. The CDR3, as DNA: TGTGCCAGCTCACCAGTTGGCGCGACAGATACGCAGTATTTT.

The J gene is TRBJ2-3, the V gene TRBV5-1; no firm D call. V was clipped by 0 bases and J by 0 bases, with 11 bases between them. The CDR3 consists of 16 residues. Germline V gene sequence: CDR1 SGHRS, CDR2 YFSETQ. In nucleotides, the CDR3 is TGCGCCAGCAGCTTGGGCAGCCAGCCAAGCACAGATACGCAGTATTTT. Protein product: CASSLGSQPSTDTQYF.

The genes are TRBV28 and TRBJ1-3; no reliable D call. From germline, CDR1 is MDHEN and CDR2 SYDVKM. The germline V and J ends were trimmed by 7 bases and 3 bases, with 13 bases remaining between them. The CDR3 is made up of 14 amino acids. CDR3 DNA: TGTGCCAGCACCCCGGATTTTGGTGGAAACACCATATATTTT. Its protein product is CASTPDFGGNTIYF.

Regarding this clone: Because the CDR3 is missing its conserved closing phenylalanine or tryptophan, this is likely a read error. The chain employs TRBV11-2 and TRBJ1-1, with D tentatively TRBD1 (5 bases). With 3 bases removed from V and 10 bases from J, the gap between germline ends came to 15 bases. CDR1 is SGHAT, CDR2 FQNNGV, per germline. The CDR3 extends over 13 amino acids. CDR3 protein: CASSFSRDEGAFL. The CDR3, as DNA: TGTGCCAGCAGCTTTAGCAGGGATGAAGGAGCTTTCCTT.

The V call is TRBV4-1, the J call TRBJ2-7, with a weak D call TRBD1 (6 bases). V lost 0 bases, J lost 3 bases, and 12 bases lay in between. The CDR3 spans 15 residues. The germline V gene encodes CDR1 MGHRA and CDR2 YSYEKL. CDR3: CASSQDPRGSYEQYF. Written as DNA, the CDR3 is TGCGCCAGCAGCCAAGATCCCAGGGGAAGCTACGAGCAGTACTTC.

The V call is TRBV9, the J call TRBJ2-2; 14 bases align to TRBD2. The CDR3 totals 15 residues. V gave up 6 bases and J gave up 5 bases; unmatched junction bases: 3. The germline V gene has CDR1 SGDLS and CDR2 YYNGEE. CDR3 residues: CASNGLAGGTGELFF. The CDR3 DNA is TGTGCCAGCAATGGACTAGCGGGAGGTACCGGGGAGCTGTTTTTT.

This clone was seen repeatedly, ten times or more. This sequence joins TRBV28 and TRBJ1-4; no clear D. This CDR3 has 14 amino acids. The V gene's germline CDR1 is MDHEN and CDR2 SYDVKM. V lost 2 bases and J lost 3, with 7 bases in between. For the CDR3, the DNA is TGTGCCAGCAGTTTAGTCTCCCCTAATGAAAAACTGTTTTTT. Encoded protein: CASSLVSPNEKLFF.

The V and J genes are TRBV9 and TRBJ2-1, with TRBD2 matching 8 bases. CDR1 and CDR2 (germline): SGDLS, YYNGEE. V trimming: 4 bases; J trimming: 9 bases; junction bases outside the gene matches: 12. This CDR3 has 15 residues. The CDR3 coding sequence is TGTGCCAGCAGCCTCCTGGTAGCGGGATACGGTGAGCAGTTCTTC. Protein sequence: CASSLLVAGYGEQFF.